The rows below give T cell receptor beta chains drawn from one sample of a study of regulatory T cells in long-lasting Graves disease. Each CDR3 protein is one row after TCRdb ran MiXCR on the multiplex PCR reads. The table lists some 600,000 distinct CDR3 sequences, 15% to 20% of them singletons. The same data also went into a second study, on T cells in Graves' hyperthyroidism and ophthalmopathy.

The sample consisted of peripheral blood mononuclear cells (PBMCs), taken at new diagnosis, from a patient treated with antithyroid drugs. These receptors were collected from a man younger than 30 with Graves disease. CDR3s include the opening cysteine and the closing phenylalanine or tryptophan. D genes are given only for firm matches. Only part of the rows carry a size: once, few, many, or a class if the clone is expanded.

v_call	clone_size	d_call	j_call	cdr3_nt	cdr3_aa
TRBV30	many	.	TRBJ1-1	TGTGCCTGGAGTGGGGGGCCTGAAGCTTTCTTT	CAWSGGPEAFF
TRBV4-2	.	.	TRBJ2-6	TGTGCCAGCAGCCAAGATGCCCGGGGATCTGGGGCCAACGTCCTGACTTTC	CASSQDARGSGANVLTF
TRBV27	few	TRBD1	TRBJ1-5	TGTGCCAGCAGTTTCGAGGGACAGGGGAATCAGCCCCAGCATTTT	CASSFEGQGNQPQHF
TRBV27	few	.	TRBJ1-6	TGTGCCAGCAGTTTTACAGGACATAATTCACCCCTCCACTTT	CASSFTGHNSPLHF
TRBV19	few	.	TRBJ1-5	TGTGCCAGTAGTATAACTGAGACCGTGGGCAATCAGCCCCAGCATTTT	CASSITETVGNQPQHF
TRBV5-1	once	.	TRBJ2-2	TGCGCCAGCAGGACCCAGAACACCGGGGAGCTGTTTTTT	CASRTQNTGELFF
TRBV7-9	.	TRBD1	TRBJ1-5	TGTGCCAGCAGCTTAGGGTATGGGACAGGAAGCAATCAGCCCCAGCATTTT	CASSLGYGTGSNQPQHF
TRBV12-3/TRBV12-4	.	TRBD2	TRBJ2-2	TGTGCCAGCAGCTCACAGAGACTAGCGGGAGTCCACACCGGGGAGCTGTTTTTT	CASSSQRLAGVHTGELFF
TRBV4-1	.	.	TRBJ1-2	TGCGCCAGCAGCCAAGAGTCAGCTATACCAAACTATGGCTACACCTTC	CASSQESAIPNYGYTF
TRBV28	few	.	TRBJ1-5	TGTGCCAGCAAGCAACAGGTCCCCAATCAGCCCCAGCATTTT	CASKQQVPNQPQHF
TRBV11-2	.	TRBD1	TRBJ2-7	TGTGCCAGCAGCTCGACAGGGGTCAGCCCCTACGAGCAGTACTTC	CASSSTGVSPYEQYF
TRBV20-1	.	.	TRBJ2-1	TGCAGTGCTCCCCCCCTAGCTAGCTCCTACAATGAGCAGTTCTTC	CSAPPLASSYNEQFF